This T cell receptor (beta chain) was found in a study of T cell changes during pregnancy in multiple sclerosis (dated by TCRdb to the late 2010s). About the investigation overall: In women with multiple sclerosis, the researchers looked at how the T cell repertoire shifted as pregnancy progressed.

The library was prepared using the immunoSEQ multiplex PCR assay. This immuneACCESS table, as held by TCRdb, lists in-frame sequences with V and J called but not all clones. Of the missing ones, under half trace to an unresolved V gene in checked studies; the others have no known cause. The sample table holds around 36,000 clones, of which roughly 90% were seen once. 7.8% of the sample belongs to the ten largest clones. To note about this clone: It lacks a known antigen. Base quality data are lacking; no much larger clone is found one base away.

Deletion took 4 bases off V and 2 bases off J, with a span of 15 bases between the germline ends. The germline V gene provides CDR1 MDHEN and CDR2 SYDVKM. The CDR3 sequence holds 15 residues, the cysteine and phenylalanine included. Only the CDR3 part of the read is kept: 45 bases, read in frame from the first base. The sequencing used CD8+ T cells from peripheral blood mononuclear cells, collected before pregnancy. The rearrangement joined TRBV28 to TRBJ2-7, with the D segment identity uncertain. The TCR comes from a female donor with multiple sclerosis, enrolled in a pregnancy study. The CDR3 amino acid sequence is: CASSSGFDGTYEQYF. The DNA sequence reads TGTGCCAGCAGTTCCGGTTTTGATGGTACCTACGAGCAGTACTTC.